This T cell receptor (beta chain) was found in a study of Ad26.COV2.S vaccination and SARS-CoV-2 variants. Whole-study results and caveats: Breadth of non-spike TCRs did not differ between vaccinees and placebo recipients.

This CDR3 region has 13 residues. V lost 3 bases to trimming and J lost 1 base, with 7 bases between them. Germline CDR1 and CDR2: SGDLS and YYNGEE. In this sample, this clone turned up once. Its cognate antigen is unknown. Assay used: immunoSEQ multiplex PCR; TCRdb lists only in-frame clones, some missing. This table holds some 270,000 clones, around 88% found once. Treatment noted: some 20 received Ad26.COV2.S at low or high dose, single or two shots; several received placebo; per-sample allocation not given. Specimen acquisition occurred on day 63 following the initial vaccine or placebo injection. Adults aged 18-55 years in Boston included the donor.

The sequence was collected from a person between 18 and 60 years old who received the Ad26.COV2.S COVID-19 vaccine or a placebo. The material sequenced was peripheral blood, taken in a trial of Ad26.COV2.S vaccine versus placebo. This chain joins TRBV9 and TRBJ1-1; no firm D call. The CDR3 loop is CASSEFGNTEAFF. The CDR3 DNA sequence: TGTGCCAGCAGCGAGTTCGGGAACACTGAAGCTTTCTTT. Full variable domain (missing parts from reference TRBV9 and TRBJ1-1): DSGVTQTPKHLITATGQRVTLRCSPRSGDLSVYWYQQSLDQGLQFLIQYYNGEERAKGNILERFSAQQFPDLHSELNLSSLELGDSALYFCASSEFGNTEAFFGQGTRLTVV.